This is a list of T cell receptor beta chains from one sample in a study of T cell clonotyping in hematopoietic cell transplantation. The repertoire was sequenced with immunoSEQ multiplex PCR; TCRdb's copy has only in-frame clones and lacks some. The sample yields 46,000 or so clones, 70% to 90% seen once. The sequencing here drew on peripheral blood mononuclear cells, taken before stem cell transplant. Receptors originate from a man between 60 and 70 years old with biphenotypic leukemia. Some clones in this sample may be carry-over from other donors' samples. Each CDR3 is given with its conserved first and last residue. The D gene is left open where the match is weak. Only part of the rows carry a size: once, few, many, or a class if the clone is expanded.

D,J,size,V,CDR3,DNA
-,TRBJ1-2,-,TRBV5-1,CASGSLAGYGYTF,TGCGCCAGCGGTTCCCTGGCAGGCTATGGCTACACCTTC
TRBD2,TRBJ2-7,-,TRBV28,CASSLTSGSPYEQYF,TGTGCCAGCAGTTTGACTAGCGGGAGTCCCTACGAGCAGTACTTC
-,TRBJ1-1,-,TRBV10-3,CAISEGDRGENTEAFF,TGTGCCATCAGTGAGGGAGACAGAGGGGAGAACACTGAAGCTTTCTTT
-,TRBJ2-1,few,TRBV29-1,CSVDTHSAGQKFF,TGCAGCGTTGACACCCATTCGGCGGGTCAAAAGTTCTTC
-,TRBJ1-2,-,TRBV5-6,CASSLGRIYGYTF,TGTGCCAGCAGCTTGGGGCGGATCTATGGCTACACCTTC
-,TRBJ2-2,-,TRBV11-2,CASSLDRNTGELFF,TGTGCCAGCAGCTTAGATCGTAACACCGGGGAGCTGTTTTTT
TRBD2,TRBJ2-1,once,TRBV7-9,CASSLDGRTRQEQFF,TGTGCCAGCAGCTTGGACGGTCGGACTAGGCAGGAGCAGTTCTTC
-,TRBJ2-2,-,TRBV30,CAWSVNRHTGELFF,TGTGCCTGGAGTGTAAATCGGCACACCGGGGAGCTGTTTTTT
TRBD1,TRBJ1-2,-,TRBV18,CASSPQGDYGYTF,TGTGCCAGCTCTCCTCAGGGGGACTATGGCTACACCTTC
-,TRBJ1-5,few,TRBV28,CASSFGYIGLGEGNQPQHF,TGTGCCAGCAGTTTCGGTTACATAGGCCTGGGGGAGGGCAATCAGCCCCAGCATTTT
-,TRBJ1-1,-,TRBV10-3,CAIRREVATEAFF,TGTGCCATCCGGAGGGAGGTCGCCACTGAAGCTTTCTTT
TRBD1,TRBJ1-1,-,TRBV5-4,CASSLQGAFYEAFF,TGTGCCAGCAGCCTACAGGGGGCCTTCTATGAAGCTTTCTTT
-,TRBJ1-5,-,TRBV11-2,CASSLGGTAPQHF,TGTGCCAGCAGCTTAGGAGGAACAGCCCCCCAGCATTTT
-,TRBJ2-4,once,TRBV27,CASGVMDRVIPNIQYF,TGTGCCAGCGGAGTGATGGACAGAGTAATCCCGAACATTCAGTACTTC
-,TRBJ2-1,-,TRBV25-1,CASALDSYNEQFF,TGTGCCAGCGCCCTGGACAGTTACAATGAGCAGTTCTTC
TRBD1,TRBJ2-7,few,TRBV28,CASSRDRGLSYEQYF,TGTGCCAGCAGTAGGGACAGGGGGCTTTCGTACGAGCAGTACTTC
TRBD1,TRBJ2-7,-,TRBV6-6,CASRRGTGYEQYF,TGTGCCAGCAGACGCGGGACAGGGTACGAGCAGTACTTC
-,TRBJ2-5,-,TRBV6-1,CASSQSETQYF,TGTGCCAGCAGTCAGTCAGAGACCCAGTACTTC
TRBD1,TRBJ1-2,-,TRBV19,CASTATGGGYGYTF,TGTGCCAGTACCGCGACAGGGGGCGGCTATGGCTACACCTTC
-,TRBJ1-2,-,TRBV7-6,CASSLGLGYGYTF,TGTGCCAGCAGCTTGGGGCTCGGCTATGGCTACACCTTC
TRBD2,TRBJ2-7,-,TRBV5-6,CASSLRLAGSGDEQYF,TGTGCCAGCAGCTTGAGACTAGCGGGATCGGGGGACGAGCAGTACTTC
-,TRBJ2-5,-,TRBV9,CASSGGFGETQYF,TGTGCCAGCAGCGGAGGTTTTGGGGAGACCCAGTACTTC